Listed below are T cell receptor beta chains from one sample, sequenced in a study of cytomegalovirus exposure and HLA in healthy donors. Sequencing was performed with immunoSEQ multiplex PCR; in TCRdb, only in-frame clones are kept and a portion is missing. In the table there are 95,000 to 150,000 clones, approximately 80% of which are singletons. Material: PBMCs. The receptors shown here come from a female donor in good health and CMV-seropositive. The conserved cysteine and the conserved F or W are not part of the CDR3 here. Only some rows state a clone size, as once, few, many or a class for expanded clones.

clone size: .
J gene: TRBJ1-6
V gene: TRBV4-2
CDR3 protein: ASSQEGQYNSPLH

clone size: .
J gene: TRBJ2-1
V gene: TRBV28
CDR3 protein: ASSPTENNEQF

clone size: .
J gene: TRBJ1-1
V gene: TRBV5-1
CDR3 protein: ASSADRNTEAF

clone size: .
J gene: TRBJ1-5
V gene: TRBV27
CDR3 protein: ASSFTGLNQPQH

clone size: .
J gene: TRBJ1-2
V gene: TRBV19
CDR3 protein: ASSIRTGGFGYT

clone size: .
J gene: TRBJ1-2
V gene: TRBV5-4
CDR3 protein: ASSPGGNYGYT

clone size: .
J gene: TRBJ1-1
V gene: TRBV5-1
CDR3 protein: ASSLGGINTEAF

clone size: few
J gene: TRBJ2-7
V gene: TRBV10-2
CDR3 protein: ASLDSEQGIHPYEQY

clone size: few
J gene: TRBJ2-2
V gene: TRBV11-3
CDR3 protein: ASSSSGTSNTGELF

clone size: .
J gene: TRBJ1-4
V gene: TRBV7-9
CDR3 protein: ASSLSGEGEKLF

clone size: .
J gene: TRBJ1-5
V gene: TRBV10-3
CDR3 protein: ATSERGVGQPQH

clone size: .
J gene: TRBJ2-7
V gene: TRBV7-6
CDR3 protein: ASSPWHLSYEQY

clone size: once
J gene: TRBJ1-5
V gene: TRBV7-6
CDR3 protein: ASSLGTNQPQH

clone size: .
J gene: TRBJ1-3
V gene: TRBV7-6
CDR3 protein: ASSPLEGNYGNTIY

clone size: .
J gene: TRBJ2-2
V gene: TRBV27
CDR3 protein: ASSRRVTGTNTGELF

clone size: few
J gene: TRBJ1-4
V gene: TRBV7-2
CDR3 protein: ASSSRGASEKLF

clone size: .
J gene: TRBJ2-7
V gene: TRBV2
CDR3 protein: ASIRQGPPYEQY

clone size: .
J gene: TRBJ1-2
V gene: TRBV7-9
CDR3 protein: ASTRGAVSYT

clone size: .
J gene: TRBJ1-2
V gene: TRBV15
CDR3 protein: ATSTDLKSGGYT

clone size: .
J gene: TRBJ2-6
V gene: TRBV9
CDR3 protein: ASSPATGGANVLT

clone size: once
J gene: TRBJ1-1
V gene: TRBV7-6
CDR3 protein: ASSPDIRAEAF

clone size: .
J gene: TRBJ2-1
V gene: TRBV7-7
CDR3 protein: ASSKGDIGEQF

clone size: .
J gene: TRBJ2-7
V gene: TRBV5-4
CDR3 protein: ASSPPGTGAYEQY

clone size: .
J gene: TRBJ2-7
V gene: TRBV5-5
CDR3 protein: ASGPGQGSYEQY

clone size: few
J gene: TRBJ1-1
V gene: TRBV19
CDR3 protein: ASSPRTGGTEAF

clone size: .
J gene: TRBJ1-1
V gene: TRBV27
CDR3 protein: ASKTGNTEAF

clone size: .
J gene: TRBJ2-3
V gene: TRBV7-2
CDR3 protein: ASSGGTSDTQY

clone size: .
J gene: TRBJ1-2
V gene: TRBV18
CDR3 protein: ASSRGSLLANYGYT

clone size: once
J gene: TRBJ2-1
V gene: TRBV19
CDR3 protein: ASSPIAGYYNEQF

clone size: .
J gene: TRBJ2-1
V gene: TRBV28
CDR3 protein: ASSLEVAGDNEQF

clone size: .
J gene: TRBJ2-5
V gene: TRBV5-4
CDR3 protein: ASSFRDTGSETQY

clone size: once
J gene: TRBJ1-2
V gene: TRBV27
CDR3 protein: ASSLDTQAGYT

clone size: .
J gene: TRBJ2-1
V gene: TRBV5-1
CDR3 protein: ASSLGGGGSYNEQF

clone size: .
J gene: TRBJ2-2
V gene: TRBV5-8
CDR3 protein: ASSWMRDTGELF

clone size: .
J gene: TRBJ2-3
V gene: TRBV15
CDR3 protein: ATSRPRGSGGLTDTQY

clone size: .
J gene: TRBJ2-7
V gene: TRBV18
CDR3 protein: ASSPYRLPNEQY

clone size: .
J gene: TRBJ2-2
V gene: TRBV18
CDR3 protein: ASSLQGSAGELF

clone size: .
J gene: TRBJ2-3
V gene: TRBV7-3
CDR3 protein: ASSPKATSGGLPDTQY

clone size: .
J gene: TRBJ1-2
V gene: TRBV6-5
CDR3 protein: ASSFRTGRDGYT

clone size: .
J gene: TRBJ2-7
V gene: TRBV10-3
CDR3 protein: AISADRYGTYEQY

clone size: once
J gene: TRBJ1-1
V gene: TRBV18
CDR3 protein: ASSVSRSEAF

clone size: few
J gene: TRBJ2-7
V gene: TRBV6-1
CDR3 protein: ASSEGTGGFYEQY

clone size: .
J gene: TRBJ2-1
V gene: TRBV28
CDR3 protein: ASNLPGQGPYNEQF

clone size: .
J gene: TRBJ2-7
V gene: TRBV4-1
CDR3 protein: ASSQDGSGGYEQY

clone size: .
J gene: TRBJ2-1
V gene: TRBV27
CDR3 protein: ASSAAGTLSNEQF

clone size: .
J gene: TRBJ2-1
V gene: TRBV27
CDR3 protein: ASSLSSVLYYNEQF

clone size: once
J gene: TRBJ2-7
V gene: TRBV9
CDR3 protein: ASSVTGSAYEQY

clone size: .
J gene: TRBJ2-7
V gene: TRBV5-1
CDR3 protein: ASSLGQGRREQY

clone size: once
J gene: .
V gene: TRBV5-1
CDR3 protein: ASSLERGAGYEQY

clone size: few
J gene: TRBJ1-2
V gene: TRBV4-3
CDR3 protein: ASSQDPRGSLGYT

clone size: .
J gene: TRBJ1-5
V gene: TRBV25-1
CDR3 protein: ASSVDRVGQPQH

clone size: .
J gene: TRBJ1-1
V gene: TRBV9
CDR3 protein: ASSPGSSAPNTEAF

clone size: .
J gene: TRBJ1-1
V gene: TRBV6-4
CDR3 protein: ASSRDIQHTEAF

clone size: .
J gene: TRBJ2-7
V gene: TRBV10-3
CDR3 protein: AISAGDTYYEQY

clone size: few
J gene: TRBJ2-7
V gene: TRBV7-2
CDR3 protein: ASSLRGFPSSYEQY

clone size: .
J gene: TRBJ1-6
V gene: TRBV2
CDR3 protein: ASRERSSYNSPLH

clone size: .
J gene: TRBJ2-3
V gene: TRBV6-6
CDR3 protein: ASSYAVAGGKNTQY

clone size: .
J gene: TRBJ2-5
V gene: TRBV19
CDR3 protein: ASSSGRQETQY

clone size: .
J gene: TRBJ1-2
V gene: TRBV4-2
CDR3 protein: ASSQDAGISYGYT